This TCR beta chain was obtained from a study of spatial heterogeneity in lung cancer. Whole-study context: Sequencing consistently turned up more beta-chain sequences than alpha-chain sequences. Findings of the study overall: For expanded intratumoral alpha and beta TCRs, counts tracked tumor mutation counts. The counts of expanded TCRs, ubiquitous and regional, tracked ubiquitous and regional nonsynonymous mutations, respectively.

This clonotype occurred many times. Its antigen is currently unknown. The time point here: sample taken at primary tumor resection. A total of around 67 untreated early-stage non-small cell lung cancer patients served as donors. CDR1 KGHDR and CDR2 SFDVKD come from the germline V gene. V lost 7 bases and J 3 bases, leaving 9 bases between the germline ends. This CDR3 spans 13 amino acids. Individual TCR cDNA molecules each bore their own unique molecular identifier. Via MiXCR, TCRdb re-called the 5' RACE reads, giving one row per CDR3 protein. Of around 20,000 distinct CDR3 sequences in the sample, approximately 3% are singletons; the top ten hold 7% to 8%.

The source of this sequence is a male donor with early-stage non-small cell lung cancer. This chain connects TRBV24-1 to TRBJ1-5; D unresolved. The material sequenced was lung tumor tissue, taken at surgery. This CDR3 is CATSKEINQPQHF. CDR3 coding DNA: TGTGCCACCAGCAAGGAAATCAATCAGCCCCAGCATTTT.